This T cell receptor beta chain was captured by sequencing in a study of Ad26.COV2.S vaccination and SARS-CoV-2 variants. Treatment in this sample: 19 received Ad26.COV2.S at low or high dose, single or two shots; several received placebo; per-sample allocation not given. The investigators took samples on day 63 after the first vaccine or placebo injection. The data were produced by immunoSEQ multiplex PCR, yet TCRdb's version contains in-frame clones alone and is incomplete. Of 300,000 to 400,000 clones listed, around 89% are singletons. About this clone itself: Its target is not known. Other DNA variants within this sample encode the same CDR3.

The CDR3 is made up of 14 amino acids. J lost 3 bases, V lost 6 bases, and 5 bases had no gene match. Germline V gene lookup returns CDR1 MNHNY and CDR2 SVGAGI (reference sequence). Overall study results and limits: Vaccinated and placebo-treated recipients had similar non-spike TCR breadth.

This TCR came from a person between 18 and 65 years old who received the Ad26.COV2.S COVID-19 vaccine or a placebo. This rearrangement joins TRBV6-6 to TRBJ1-1; TRBD1 aligns across 9 bases. The sample here was peripheral blood, taken in a trial of Ad26.COV2.S vaccine versus placebo. The CDR3 sequence is CASSPQGADTEAFF. Here the CDR3 DNA reads TGTGCCAGCAGCCCACAGGGGGCTGACACTGAAGCTTTCTTT.